The 9 T cell receptor beta chains presented below share a single source sample, sequenced in a study of CD8 T cells in ankylosing spondylitis. Findings and limits, study-wide: A motif in TCR beta, a set of eight highly homologous variants, appeared characteristic of ankylosing spondylitis blood.

MiXCR, run by TCRdb on the 5' RACE reads, gives a single entry per CDR3 protein. The repertoire holds about 540,000 distinct CDR3 sequences, about 12% seen once, with approximately 6.3% in the top ten. No antigens are known for them. The sample was blood, either unsorted or a sorted T cell fraction (not recorded which). Every receptor here comes from a male donor with ankylosing spondylitis.

This clonotype turned up a few times. J is TRBJ2-2 and V is TRBV3-1, with D possibly being TRBD2 (6 bases). V was shortened by 4 bases and J by 4 bases, with 13 bases between the two germline ends. The CDR3 totals 15 residues. CDR1 is LGHDT and CDR2 is YNNKEL in the germline V gene (reference sequence). The chain's CDR3 is CASSLLAVVTGELFF. CDR3 bases: TGTGCCAGCAGCCTCTTAGCGGTTGTCACCGGGGAGCTGTTTTTT.

This clonotype has a handful of counts. This chain links TRBV5-1 with TRBJ2-7, with a tentative D call TRBD2 (6 bases). Germline V lookup: CDR1 SGHRS, CDR2 YFSETQ. The CDR3 is made up of 14 amino acids. Trimming removed 6 bases from V and 6 bases from J, with 19 bases in between. The CDR3 bases are TGCGCCAGCACCCTGACCCCCGGGACTCCCGAGCAGTACTTC. It yields the protein CASTLTPGTPEQYF.

The chain combines TRBV30 with TRBJ1-2; 11 bases map to TRBD1. Germline V lookup: CDR1 GTSNPN, CDR2 SVGIG (reference sequence). This CDR3 region has 13 residues. Losses at the gene ends were 8 bases for V and 7 bases for J; bases not matched to a gene: 9. In DNA form, the CDR3 reads TGTGCCAGGGGACAGGGGGGTGAGGGTGGCTACACCTTC. This translates into CARGQGGEGGYTF.

There are a few counts of this clonotype. This sequence joins TRBV18 and TRBJ1-4; maybe TRBD1 (5 bases). This CDR3 contains 12 residues. Trimming pared 6 bases from V and 8 bases from J, leaving 10 bases between. Germline V gene data show CDR1 as KGHSH and CDR2 as LQKENI. The CDR3 DNA is TGTGCCAGCTCTCCCGGGGCCGAAAAACTGTTTTTT. It yields the protein CASSPGAEKLFF.

This clonotype has a count of ten or more. The V gene is TRBV29-1, the J gene TRBJ1-1; D gene unclear. The germline V gene has CDR1 SQVTM and CDR2 ANQGSEA. Between the trimmed V and J ends, which lost 3 bases and 3 bases, there was a span of 11 bases. The CDR3 is 13 residues long. CDR3 nucleotides: TGCAGCGTTGAGGTCGGAAGGGACACTGAAGCTTTCTTT. Translated: CSVEVGRDTEAFF.

Ten or more counts support this clonotype. The chain joins TRBV27 to TRBJ2-7, with no clear D. The CDR3 spans 15 residues. The V gene lost 6 bases and the J gene lost 5 bases, with 20 bases spanning the gap. Looked up from germline, CDR1 is MNHEY and CDR2 is SMNVEV (reference sequence). The CDR3 DNA sequence: TGTGCCAGCAGAGACTCGGATAGGGATGCCCACGAGCAGTACTTC. It is translated as CASRDSDRDAHEQYF.

A word on this clonotype: A much more abundant neighbour one base away suggests this may be a read error. The chain couples TRBV29-1 to TRBJ1-5; D may be TRBD1 (5 bases). The germline gives CDR1 SQVTM, CDR2 ANQGSEA. CDR3 length equals 13 residues. V dropped 5 bases and J dropped 6 bases, with 14 bases sitting between them. For the CDR3, the DNA is TGCAGCGTTACCCAGGGTGGCATTCAGCCCCAGCATTTT. It specifies CSVTQGGIQPQHF.

The chain employs TRBV12-3 or TRBV12-4 and TRBJ1-2; 7 positions match TRBD1. The V gene end was trimmed by 7 bases and the J gene end by 6 bases; junction bases not matched to a gene: 5. The CDR3 totals 12 residues. The CDR3: CASTRGTDGYTF. CDR3 coding DNA: TGTGCCAGCACCCGTGGGACAGATGGCTACACCTTC.

This sequence joins TRBV20-1 and TRBJ2-1, with a weak D call TRBD1 (5 bases). This CDR3 comprises 14 residues. Germline V gives CDR1 DFQATT, CDR2 SNEGSKA (reference sequence). Trimming stripped 6 bases from V and 7 bases from J, with 19 bases between. Here the CDR3 reads CSAPRQSVGNEQFF. The CDR3 nucleotides are TGCAGTGCCCCGAGACAGTCTGTAGGTAATGAGCAGTTCTTC.